This TCR beta chain was documented in a study of T cells in women clearing cervical HPV infection. Study-level points and caveats: Repertoire richness, not evenness, was significantly elevated in CIN3+ cases versus controls.

Note on this clone: Its antigen is still unknown. The sequenced fragment ends 3 residues before the CDR3 boundary, so the rest is inferred from the germline J gene.

Clones were read by immunoSEQ multiplex PCR, and TCRdb kept only the in-frame ones, dropping some. The sample is made up of about 30,000 clones, and the top ten hold about 7.8% of it. Looked up from germline, CDR1 is SNHLY and CDR2 is FYNNEI. Trimming left V 6 bases short and J 0 bases short, with 18 bases between. The CDR3 covers 17 residues. The sequence derives from a woman aged 18-70 years with a cervical HPV16 infection that either progressed to CIN3+ or cleared (not recorded which). The rearrangement joins TRBV2 to TRBJ1-5, with a weak D call TRBD1 (6 bases). Specimen: blood buffy coat. CDR3 in amino acids: CASRLKWGQDSNQPQHF. Partial CDR3 DNA: TGTGCCAGCAGATTGAAGTGGGGGCAAGATAGCAATCAGCCC.